This T cell receptor (beta chain) was captured by sequencing in a study of tumor-infiltrating lymphocytes in primary liver carcinoma. Turning to the study itself: Tumors were stage T1-T3 N0M0, about 4 to 11 cm across. Read depth, roughly 3.5 to 8 million productive TCRbeta reads, did not differ significantly between tissues.

From approximately 530 ng of total RNA, TCR beta-specific cDNA was reverse-transcribed using a constant-region primer. Libraries for TCR beta were built through three nested multiplex PCR rounds, which together made up a slightly modified ARM-PCR procedure. The study ran its first two PCR rounds for approximately 10 cycles each, using TRBV1-TRBV30 forward primers and a C-beta reverse primer. TCRdb processed the multiplex PCR reads anew with MiXCR; each CDR3 protein has one entry. The data show about 310,000 distinct CDR3 sequences, with more than 55% seen just once and roughly 9% held by the top ten. With regard to this clonotype: A much larger clone differs from this one at a single base, so this may be a read error.

Germline loops: CDR1 MNHEY, CDR2 SVGEGT. CDR3 size: 15 residues. The study extracted blood RNA from unsorted whole blood and also extracted germline DNA. The V call is TRBV6-2 or TRBV6-3, the J call TRBJ2-3; D remains ambiguous. The sequence was obtained from a man aged 35 to 55 with primary liver carcinoma and hepatitis B virus infection. Sample: peripheral blood. The CDR3 reads CASRIAGAPTDMQYF. The CDR3 nucleotides are TGTGCCAGCAGGATTGCAGGCGCCCCAACAGATATGCAGTATTTT.